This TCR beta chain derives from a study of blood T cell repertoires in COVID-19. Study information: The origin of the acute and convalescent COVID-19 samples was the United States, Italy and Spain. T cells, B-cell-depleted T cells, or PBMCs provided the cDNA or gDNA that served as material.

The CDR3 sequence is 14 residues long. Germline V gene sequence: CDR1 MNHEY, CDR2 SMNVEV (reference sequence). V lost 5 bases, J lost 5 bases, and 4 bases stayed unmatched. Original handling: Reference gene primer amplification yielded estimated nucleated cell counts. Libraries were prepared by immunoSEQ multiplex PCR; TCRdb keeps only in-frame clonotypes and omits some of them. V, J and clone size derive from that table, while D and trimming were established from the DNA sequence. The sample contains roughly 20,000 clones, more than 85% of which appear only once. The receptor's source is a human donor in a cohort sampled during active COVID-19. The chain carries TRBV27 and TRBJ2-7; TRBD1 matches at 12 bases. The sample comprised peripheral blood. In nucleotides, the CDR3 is TGTGCCAGCAGTCCCCGGGACAGGGGGCACGAGCAGTACTTC. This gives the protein CASSPRDRGHEQYF.